This TCR beta chain was sequenced during a study of T-cell reconstitution after alpha-beta-depleted transplantation in children. Study-level results: Reportedly, roughly two months post-transplant, alpha-beta T cells arose from several hundred expanded graft clones. At the one-year point after transplant, T-cell counts and TCRbeta diversity were found to come mostly from T cells that had been newly produced.

For TCRbeta, the library was prepared with unique molecular identifiers. One entry per CDR3 protein results from TCRdb running MiXCR on the PCR reads. Seen here are about 300,000 distinct CDR3 sequences, roughly 8.2% observed once, and the top ten hold over 7.5%. This clonotype was recorded at least ten times. Its target is unknown. The V and J ends lost 4 bases and 12 bases, in that order; junction bases with no gene match: 8. The CDR3 extends over 15 amino acids. CDR1 and CDR2 from the germline V gene are PRHDT and FYEKMQ (reference sequence). The sequenced sample was peripheral blood, obtained 360 days after TCRalphabeta/CD19-depleted stem cell transplant. The sequence was collected from a female patient aged 2 to 10 who had a stem cell transplant for Fanconi anemia, so the T cells may come from the graft donor. The chain has TRBV13 and TRBJ2-1; 14 bases match TRBD2. This CDR3 is CASSSTSGGAVGQFF. Written as DNA, the CDR3 is TGTGCCAGCAGCTCGACTAGCGGGGGGGCGGTCGGGCAGTTCTTC.